A single sample gave rise to the 16 T cell receptor beta chains below, sequenced in a study of post-analysis software for immune sequencing data. Carried by the TCR beta cDNA libraries were unique molecular identifiers. MiXCR, applied by TCRdb to the PCR reads, yields one record per CDR3 protein. In the table there are approximately 400,000 distinct CDR3 sequences, less than 35% of which are singletons. Study conclusions and caveats: Among four to six TRBV segments more frequent in patients than controls were TRBV5-6, TRBV5-1 and TRBV20-1.

Their target antigens are unknown. Sequencing used blood. These receptors were collected from a girl between 10 and 17 years old with multiple sclerosis.

This clonotype was found a few times. One end of the junction is discordant with germline, which a read error may explain. The V call is TRBV7-7, the J call TRBJ2-7; D unresolved. This CDR3 spans 14 amino acids. Per the germline V gene, CDR1 is SSHAT and CDR2 is FNYEAQ (reference sequence). This CDR3 reads CASSSPEPPYEQYF. The CDR3, as DNA: TGTGCTAGCAGCTCGCCAGAACCCCCCTACGAGCAGTACTTC. The entire variable domain, with the rest obtained from reference TRBV7-7 and TRBJ2-7, is as follows: GAGVSQSPRYKVTKRGQDVTLRCDPISSHATLYWYQQALGQGPEFLTYFNYEAQPDKSGLPSDRFSAERPEGSISTLTIQRTEQRDSAMYRCASSSPEPPYEQYFGPGTRLTVT.

This sequence joins TRBV4-3 and TRBJ1-5; D might be TRBD1 (5 bases). Between the trimmed V and J ends, which lost 2 bases and 5 bases, there was a span of 10 bases. Germline lookup yields CDR1 LGHNA and CDR2 YSLEER. This CDR3 is 14 amino acids long. CDR3 sequence reads: CASSQILGDQPQHF. CDR3 sequence (DNA): TGCGCCAGCAGCCAAATTCTGGGGGATCAGCCCCAGCATTTT.

The chain combines TRBV6-1 with TRBJ2-7, with 8 bases aligning to TRBD2. The CDR3 has 15 amino acids. Trimming removed 5 bases from V and 4 bases from J; junction bases left unmatched: 10. Germline CDR1 MNHNS, CDR2 SASEGT. CDR3: CASSSSLAGGYEQYF. CDR3 coding DNA: TGTGCCAGCAGTTCCTCCTTGGCGGGAGGTTACGAGCAGTACTTC.

Worth noting for this clonotype: A read error may account for a junction end that differs from germline. V and J are TRBV12-3 or TRBV12-4 and TRBJ2-3; either TRBD1 or TRBD2 may supply D (6 bases each). This CDR3 comprises 17 residues. DNA for the CDR3: TGTGCCAGCAGTTTAGGGGTAGGGGGGTCGGGCACAGGTACGCAGTATTTT. It translates to CASSLGVGGSGTGTQYF.

This clonotype turned up a few times. The rearrangement links TRBV27 to TRBJ2-5; D is perhaps TRBD1 or TRBD2 (5 bases each). Germline CDR1 is MNHEY and CDR2 is SMNVEV (reference sequence). V lost 3 bases and J 2 bases, leaving 10 bases between the germline ends. The CDR3 has 14 amino acids. CDR3 nucleotide sequence: TGTGCCAGCAGTTTTTCCGGGGCTCAAGAGACCCAGTACTTC. Its protein is CASSFSGAQETQYF.

In this sample, this clonotype turned up a few times. This chain links TRBV14 with TRBJ2-2; TRBD2 matches at 13 bases. The CDR3 has 18 residues. V shed 4 bases, J shed 1 base, and the junction held 6 bases outside the gene matches. The V gene's germline CDR1 is SGHDN and CDR2 FVKESK. CDR3 bases: TGTGCCAGCAGCCCAGGACTAGCGGGGGCGCTGAACACCGGGGAGCTGTTTTTT. Protein: CASSPGLAGALNTGELFF.

The chain links TRBV7-9 to TRBJ2-7, with TRBD1 as a possible D gene (7 bases). Germline values: CDR1 SEHNR, CDR2 FQNEAQ (reference sequence). V was shortened by 5 bases and J by 5 bases, with 19 bases between the two germline ends. The CDR3 contains 15 residues. DNA for the CDR3: TGTGCCAGCAGCCGGAGACAGGGAGGCCTTCACGAGCAGTACTTC. This gives the protein CASSRRQGGLHEQYF.

This chain links TRBV20-1 with TRBJ1-5; no reliable D call. The V end was cut by 2 bases, the J end by 2 bases, with 10 bases between. CDR3 length equals 14 residues. Germline-derived CDR1 and CDR2 are DFQATT and SNEGSKA (reference sequence). The CDR3 sequence: CSARQAIGNQPQHF. The DNA for the CDR3 is TGCAGTGCTAGACAGGCTATCGGCAATCAGCCCCAGCATTTT.

The J gene is TRBJ2-7, the V gene TRBV12-3 or TRBV12-4, with 13 bases fitting TRBD2. The CDR3 sequence is 15 residues long. V lost 6 bases, J lost 4 bases, and 6 bases stayed unmatched. This chain's CDR3 is CASRPTSGGAYEQYF. DNA for the CDR3: TGTGCCAGCAGACCCACTAGCGGGGGGGCTTACGAGCAGTACTTC.

The V and J genes are TRBV15 and TRBJ2-4, with a possible D match to TRBD2 (7 bases). TRBJ2-7 matches the DNA end more closely, so the J call is doubtful. Germline loops: CDR1 LNHNV, CDR2 YYDKDF (reference sequence). This CDR3 is 15 amino acids long. The CDR3 is CATSREEGGPYEQYF. In DNA form, the CDR3 reads TGTGCCACCAGCAGAGAAGAGGGGGGGCCCTACGAGCAGTACTTC.

The rearrangement joins TRBV28 to TRBJ2-7; 7 nucleotides agree with TRBD1. The germline gives CDR1 MDHEN, CDR2 SYDVKM. The J segment lost 0 bases and the V segment lost 2 bases, leaving 7 bases of the junction unmatched. The CDR3 has 16 residues. This CDR3 is CASSLSRAGGSYEQYF. DNA of the CDR3: TGTGCCAGCAGTTTAAGCCGGGCAGGGGGCTCCTACGAGCAGTACTTC.

This clonotype was counted ten times or more. The chain has TRBV18 and TRBJ2-1; TRBD2 might be the D (6 bases). CDR3 length: 14 amino acids. Trimming took 5 bases from V and 5 from J, leaving 13 bases between them. CDR1 is KGHSH, CDR2 LQKENI, per germline. CDR3 loop: CASSLGLANNEQFF. The CDR3 DNA reads TGTGCCAGCTCATTGGGACTGGCTAACAATGAGCAGTTCTTC.

This clonotype was seen more than once but under ten times. This sequence joins TRBV3-1 and TRBJ2-2; D remains unclear. Deletions cut 3 bases from V and 1 base from J, with 6 bases between. The germline gives CDR1 LGHDT, CDR2 YNNKEL (reference sequence). This CDR3 region has 14 residues. This CDR3 reads CASSHLRNTGELFF. The CDR3 nucleotides are TGTGCCAGCAGCCATCTCCGGAACACCGGGGAGCTGTTTTTT.

The chain is built from TRBV24-1 and TRBJ1-1; no firm D call. Germline values: CDR1 KGHDR, CDR2 SFDVKD. The CDR3 runs 12 residues. The V gene lost 3 bases and the J gene lost 1 base, with 2 bases spanning the gap. The CDR3 DNA reads TGTGCCACCAGTGATCCGAACACTGAAGCTTTCTTT. It yields the protein CATSDPNTEAFF.

The chain recombines TRBV12-3 or TRBV12-4 with TRBJ1-4, with D possibly being TRBD1 (6 bases). Trimming stripped 5 bases from V and 7 bases from J, with 14 bases between. This CDR3 has 14 amino acids. In DNA, the CDR3 is TGTGCCAGCAGTCTGGACAGAGCAAGTGAAAAACTGTTTTTT. This sequence encodes CASSLDRASEKLFF.

The chain carries TRBV7-6 and TRBJ2-7; D perhaps matches TRBD2 (5 bases). The CDR3 length is 13 residues. Germline CDR1 and CDR2: SGHVS and FNYEAQ. Trimming stripped 1 base from V and 4 bases from J, with 8 bases between. Here the CDR3 reads CASSLEADYEQYF. As DNA, the CDR3 is TGTGCCAGCAGCTTAGAAGCGGATTACGAGCAGTACTTC.